This note documents a single T cell receptor (beta chain) sequence. This clone's antigen is unknown. No base quality values were provided; no much bigger clone lies one nucleotide off. The entire amount of isolated RNA was reverse transcribed using the High Capacity cDNA Reverse Transcription Kit, so the sequenced TCRB transcripts were expressed ones. Deep immunoSEQ sequencing was performed on naive, central memory and regulatory T cell samples, with an average of roughly 3.6 million total reads per sample. Sorted cells were lysed in RLT buffer and RNA was extracted with DNase-treated RNeasy Micro or Mini kits, depending on cell number. To prevent cross-contamination, each cell subset was processed individually, whereas patient and healthy donor samples were processed jointly. TCRB sequences were amplified from cDNA with the immunoSEQ multiplex PCR, producing 87-bp fragments spanning the CDR3 region. Amplicons were sequenced on the Illumina HiSeq platform. Under the source paper's analysis protocol: Synthetic template baselines were used to correct PCR bias computationally, reads within Hamming distance 2 were collapsed, and singletons that could not be merged were discarded. By aligning reads against IMGT, V, D and J genes, CDR3 length, and insertions or deletions at six rearrangement sites were assigned. Within each subset, clonotype counts were normalized to the number of sorted cells before true diversity and Gini coefficients were calculated with the tcR R package. The overlap coefficient, calculated on TCRB nucleotide sequences, was used to quantify repertoire sharing. Out-of-frame TCRB sequences from naive cells were analyzed as a proxy for the pre-selection repertoire. TCRdb holds this immuneACCESS table with in-frame rearrangements only. Some clones are missing; in checked studies, unresolved V genes explain under half, and the rest has no known cause. Clonal size and the V and J genes are those of that table, whereas D and trimming came from the DNA. In this sample the table shows 300,000 or so clones, roughly 13% of which occur a single time. Roughly 0.018% of the sample is taken by the ten largest.

Each donor gave one peripheral blood draw, averaging roughly 100 mL, which was collected into heparinised tubes. A BD FACSAria II and a panel including CD45RO, CCR7, CD25, CD127, CD95 and CD27 were used to sort naive, central memory, regulatory and stem cell-like memory CD4+ T cells. Every sorted population had a purity above 95%. PBMCs were isolated right away by Lymphoprep density gradient centrifugation and were stained directly, without culture. Samples were stained and sorted in pairs, with one healthy donor and one patient per experiment, so that batch effects were minimized. This specimen belongs to a study of beta chain features in type 1 diabetes (dated by TCRdb to the late 2010s). Concerning the study at large: No differences in mean age, gender distribution, total cell number or subset yield were found between patients and healthy donors. The study compared TCRB repertoires of sorted circulating CD4+ T cell subsets between recently diagnosed type 1 diabetes patients and matched healthy donors. Regulatory and stem cell-like memory subsets were obtained from only 8 patients and roughly eight healthy donors, while naive and central memory subsets were obtained from all 28 donors. A total of around 100 million sorted cells were examined across all samples, and RNA yield correlated strongly with the number of cells per subset.

Inclusive of the bounding cysteine and phenylalanine, the CDR3 is 14 residues long. The sequence is cut down to CDR3 DNA, 42 bases in frame from base 1. From the germline V gene (reference sequence), CDR1 is SEHNR and CDR2 is FQNEAQ. The V end loses 3 bases and the J end loses 3 bases, and a stretch of 8 bases separates them. Overall results and qualifications from the work: Patients with type 1 diabetes made fewer insertions and deleted more nucleotides at VDJ recombination sites, implying thymic rearrangement abnormalities. Shorter templates might have been favored by PCR, but patient and control samples were amplified and corrected together, so both groups would have been affected equally by any skew. Because cDNA was sequenced instead of genomic DNA, highly expressing activated cells could be over-represented, though the groups showed no difference in activation or CD3 levels. Naive, central memory and regulatory TCRB repertoires appeared to be more similar among patients than among healthy donors. In all four CD4+ subsets, TCRB CDR3 length was moderately but significantly shorter in type 1 diabetes patients. Only small numbers of individuals were included in the HLA sub-analyses, which left unresolved whether HLA type had any influence on TCRB rearrangement.

Sequencing input: naive CD4+ T cells from blood. What the cell subset or site label conveys for this sample: true naive CD4+ T cells. The receptor comes from a man aged 25-40 years with type 1 diabetes. Here the chain combines TRBV7-9 and TRBJ2-2; no confident D gene assignment can be made. The DNA sequence is TGTGCCAGCAGCTTGAATACATACACCGGGGAGCTGTTTTTT. It translates as CASSLNTYTGELFF. Outside the CDR3, residues come from the reference TRBV7-9 and TRBJ2-2 proteins, so the full variable domain is: DTGVSQNPRHKITKRGQNVTFRCDPISEHNRLYWYRQTLGQGPEFLTYFQNEAQLEKSRLLSDRFSAERPKGSFSTLEIQRTEQGDSAMYLCASSLNTYTGELFFGEGSRLTVL.